This record concerns one T cell receptor (beta chain) sequence. Its cognate antigen is unknown. The source of the sample is a study of blood T cells in healthy people across ages. The germline CDR1 and CDR2 sequences are SQVTM and ANQGSEA. The germline V and J ends were trimmed by 4 bases and 5 bases, with 12 bases remaining between them. The CDR3 has 13 residues. Notes on the study in general: The study regarded diversity estimates from one million T cells as underestimates. Per-million-T-cell TCR beta diversity fell roughly linearly with age.

Alongside a J-beta primer mix, a sample-barcoded 5' primer served in a second PCR lasting about 7 to 11 cycles. Via MiXCR, TCRdb re-called the 5' RACE reads, giving one row per CDR3 protein. Here the sample spans 1,100,000 or so distinct CDR3 sequences, roughly 45% being singletons. V and J are TRBV29-1 and TRBJ2-1; no clear D gene. The sequencing input was blood. The receptor comes from a woman aged 55-70 years in good health. This CDR3 is CSVAQLGNNEQFF. CDR3 coding DNA: TGCAGCGTTGCGCAGTTGGGAAACAATGAGCAGTTCTTC.